One and the same sample provided the 16 T cell receptor beta chains below, sequenced in a study of blood T cell repertoires in COVID-19. Data came from immunoSEQ multiplex PCR; TCRdb stores just in-frame clones and leaves some out. The sample has about 240,000 clones, around four fifths seen once; the top ten hold about 3.6%. Material: PBMCs or T cells enriched from blood (not recorded which). The receptors shown here come from a woman in her thirties or forties who had been exposed to COVID-19.

This chain links TRBV5-1 with TRBJ1-4, with TRBD1 as a possible D gene (5 bases). V dropped 1 base and J dropped 7 bases, with 14 bases sitting between them. This CDR3 is built from 15 residues. CDR1 and CDR2 from the germline V gene are SGHRS and YFSETQ. This CDR3 reads CASSLRPGIGEKLFF. The CDR3 DNA follows: TGCGCCAGCAGCTTGCGTCCAGGGATAGGTGAAAAACTGTTTTTT. The whole variable domain, remainder taken from reference TRBV5-1 and TRBJ1-4, is KAGVTQTPRYLIKTRGQQVTLSCSPISGHRSVSWYQQTPGQGLQFLFEYFSETQRNKGNFPGRFSGRQFSNSRSEMNVSTLELGDSALYLCASSLRPGIGEKLFFGSGTQLSVL.

CDR3 in amino acids: CASSWKTGSYEQYF. The DNA for the CDR3 is TGTGCCAGCAGTTGGAAAACAGGGAGCTACGAGCAGTACTTC. The V gene is TRBV27, the J gene TRBJ2-7; a weak D match, TRBD1 (6 bases). The CDR3 extends over 14 amino acids. The V end lost 4 bases, the J end lost 3 bases, and 13 bases lay between the germline ends. Per the germline V gene, CDR1 is MNHEY and CDR2 is SMNVEV (reference sequence).

This clone was detected only a few times. The CDR3 coding sequence is TGTGCCACCAGCAGAGGCGAAGACGGCGGTGAAAAACTGTTTTTT. Its protein is CATSRGEDGGEKLFF. The gene calls are TRBV15 and TRBJ1-4; D is unclear. The CDR3 contains 15 residues. Germline CDR1 LNHNV, CDR2 YYDKDF (reference sequence). V lost 1 base and J 7 bases, leaving 13 bases between the germline ends.

The gene calls are TRBV5-1 and TRBJ1-5; 7 bases fit TRBD1. The V segment lost 5 bases and the J segment 4 bases; nucleotides outside the gene matches: 6. The CDR3 sequence is 14 residues long. Germline values: CDR1 SGHRS, CDR2 YFSETQ. The CDR3 reads CASREGAGNQPQHF. In DNA, the CDR3 is TGCGCCAGCAGGGAGGGGGCAGGGAATCAGCCCCAGCATTTT.

This clone was picked up one time. The chain couples TRBV9 to TRBJ1-6, with D unresolved. Germline V gene data show CDR1 as SGDLS and CDR2 as YYNGEE. Trimming removed 4 bases at V and 8 bases at J, with 13 bases between. CDR3 size: 14 residues. CDR3 DNA sequence: TGTGCCAGCAGCCCCCAGGTGAAGGATTCACCCCTCCACTTT. Its translation is CASSPQVKDSPLHF.

The rearrangement uses TRBV27 and TRBJ1-5, with TRBD1 matching over 9 bases. Germline assignment: CDR1 MNHEY and CDR2 SMNVEV (reference sequence). V shed 5 bases, J shed 3 bases, and the junction held 2 bases outside the gene matches. The CDR3 extends over 14 amino acids. Here the CDR3 reads CASSRQGVNQPQHF. DNA for the CDR3: TGTGCCAGCAGTAGACAGGGGGTCAATCAGCCCCAGCATTTT.

The gene calls are TRBV9 and TRBJ1-2; tentatively, D is TRBD1 (6 bases). Per germline, CDR1 SGDLS and CDR2 YYNGEE. CDR3 length: 14 residues. Trimming removed 3 bases from V and 2 bases from J, with 11 bases in between. CDR3 in amino acids: CASSADRRNYGYTF. CDR3 coding DNA: TGTGCCAGCAGCGCCGACAGGCGGAACTATGGCTACACCTTC.

The chain uses TRBV29-1 and TRBJ1-1; D is possibly TRBD1 (5 bases). The V gene lost 6 bases and the J gene lost 3 bases, with 14 bases spanning the gap. Germline CDR1 SQVTM, CDR2 ANQGSEA. The CDR3 contains 13 residues. The CDR3 DNA is TGCAGCGTAACGGAACAACAGGACACTGAAGCTTTCTTT. This encodes CSVTEQQDTEAFF.

The J gene is TRBJ2-2, the V gene TRBV6-4; possible D gene TRBD1, 6 bases. The V gene lost 9 bases and the J gene lost 1 base, with 15 bases spanning the gap. The CDR3 is 15 residues long. Germline V lookup: CDR1 MRHNA, CDR2 SNTAGT. The CDR3 sequence is CASPRDTKNTGELFF. DNA for the CDR3: TGTGCCAGTCCTCGGGACACAAAGAACACCGGGGAGCTGTTTTTT.

The chain couples TRBV3-1 (or the pseudogene TRBV3-2) to TRBJ2-5; 8 bases are shared with TRBD2. V lost 3 bases and J lost 3; bases outside the gene matches: 6. Germline-derived CDR1 and CDR2 are LGHDT and YNNKEL (reference sequence). The CDR3 is 15 residues long. The CDR3 sequence is CASSHLAGSKETQYF. CDR3 DNA sequence: TGTGCCAGCAGCCACTTAGCGGGGTCTAAAGAGACCCAGTACTTC.

This rearrangement joins TRBV30 to TRBJ1-2; D is ambiguous. Germline CDR1 and CDR2: GTSNPN and SVGIG (reference sequence). The CDR3 extends over 16 amino acids. The V end lost 2 bases, the J end lost 0 bases, and 16 bases lay between the germline ends. Written as DNA, the CDR3 is TGTGCCTGGAGTTGGAGTCCCCCACGTCCTAACTATGGCTACACCTTC. This encodes CAWSWSPPRPNYGYTF.

The chain has TRBV28 and TRBJ2-4; possible D gene TRBD2, 7 bases. The germline gives CDR1 MDHEN, CDR2 SYDVKM. This CDR3 spans 18 amino acids. V gave up 7 bases and J gave up 0 bases, with 22 bases separating them. As DNA, the CDR3 is TGTGCCAGCAATGGCGGGGGCCTAGGCACGGGAGCCAAAAACATTCAGTACTTC. This encodes CASNGGGLGTGAKNIQYF. Full variable domain (remainder filled in from reference TRBV28 and TRBJ2-4): DVKVTQSSRYLVKRTGEKVFLECVQDMDHENMFWYRQDPGLGLRLIYFSYDVKMKEKGDIPEGYSVSREKKERFSLILESASTNQTSMYLCASNGGGLGTGAKNIQYFGAGTRLSVL.

The chain couples TRBV15 to TRBJ2-2, with TRBD1 matching 7 bases. The germline V gene encodes CDR1 LNHNV and CDR2 YYDKDF (reference sequence). V gave up 2 bases and J gave up 6 bases; unmatched junction bases: 3. The CDR3 consists of 14 residues. This chain's CDR3 is CATSRPQGPGELFF. The CDR3 DNA sequence: TGTGCCACCAGCAGACCACAGGGGCCCGGGGAGCTGTTTTTT.

The rearrangement links TRBV7-2 to TRBJ2-7, with D possibly TRBD2 on 6 matching bases. Trimming took 3 bases from V and 2 from J, leaving 11 bases between them. CDR1 is SGHTA and CDR2 is FQGNSA in the germline V gene. The CDR3 covers 14 residues. As DNA, the CDR3 is TGTGCCAGCAGCTTTCAGCGGGCGACCTACGAGCAGTACTTC. Translating it yields CASSFQRATYEQYF.

The chain is built from TRBV9 and TRBJ1-1; the D gene is possibly TRBD1 (5 bases). V gave up 0 bases and J gave up 6 bases, with 6 bases separating them. The CDR3 is made up of 12 amino acids. Germline V lookup: CDR1 SGDLS, CDR2 YYNGEE. CDR3 amino acids: CASSVEGSEAFF. CDR3 nucleotide sequence: TGTGCCAGCAGCGTAGAGGGGTCTGAAGCTTTCTTT.

This clone appeared once. The chain recombines TRBV6-6 with TRBJ1-1; 11 bases line up with TRBD1. The V and J ends lost 5 bases and 8 bases, in that order; junction bases with no gene match: 10. The length of the CDR3 is 15 residues. Germline V gene sequence: CDR1 MNHNY, CDR2 SVGAGI (reference sequence). CDR3 bases: TGTGCCAGCAGTCCGTGGACAGGGGGCAAGGGCGAAGCTTTCTTT. Translating it yields CASSPWTGGKGEAFF.